This T cell receptor beta chain was documented in a study of CD8 T cells in Susac syndrome. The CD8+ and CD4+ T cells were negatively isolated, with the TEMRA cells enriched by FACS. Random hexamers were used to reverse transcribe the RNA input (about 0.5 to 1 ug). Each CDR3 protein gets one entry after TCRdb re-called the immunoSEQ multiplex PCR reads with MiXCR. In the table there are hundreds of thousands of distinct CDR3 sequences, about 96% of which are singletons. V was clipped by 6 bases and J by 6 bases; unmatched bases: 6. The CDR3 is 13 amino acids. CDR1 and CDR2 (germline): DFQATT, SNEGSKA (reference sequence).

This clonotype was obtained from a human donor with multiple sclerosis. This chain uses TRBV20-1 with TRBJ1-5; 9 bases agree with TRBD1. The sample comprised CD4+ T cells from PBMCs. For the CDR3, the DNA is TGCAGTGCCACAGGGGGCGCCGCTCAGCCCCAGCATTTT. This sequence encodes CSATGGAAQPQHF.